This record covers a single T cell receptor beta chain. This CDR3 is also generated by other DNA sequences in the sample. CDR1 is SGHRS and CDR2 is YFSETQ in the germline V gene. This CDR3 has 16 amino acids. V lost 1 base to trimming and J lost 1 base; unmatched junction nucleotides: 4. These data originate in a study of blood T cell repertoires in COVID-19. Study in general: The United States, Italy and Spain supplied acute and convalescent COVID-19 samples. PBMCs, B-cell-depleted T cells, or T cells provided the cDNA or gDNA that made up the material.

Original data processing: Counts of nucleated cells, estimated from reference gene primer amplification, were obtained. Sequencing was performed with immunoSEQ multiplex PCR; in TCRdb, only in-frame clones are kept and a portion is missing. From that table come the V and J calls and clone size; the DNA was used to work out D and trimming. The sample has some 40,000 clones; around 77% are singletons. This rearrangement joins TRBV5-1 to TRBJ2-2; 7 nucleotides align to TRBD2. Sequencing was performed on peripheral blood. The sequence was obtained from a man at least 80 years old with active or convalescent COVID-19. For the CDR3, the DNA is TGCGCCAGCAGCTTGTTGTCGGGGGGGAACACCGGGGAGCTGTTTTTT. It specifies CASSLLSGGNTGELFF.